This T cell receptor beta chain derives from a study of shared clonotypes between healthy human individuals. Libraries were prepared by immunoSEQ multiplex PCR; TCRdb keeps only in-frame clonotypes and omits some of them. This table has approximately 340,000 clones, roughly 70% appearing once. Study observations and caveats: Estimated richness values were generally larger in naive subsets than in memory subsets.

The CDR3 is made up of 16 amino acids. Germline V gives CDR1 SGHTA, CDR2 FQGNSA. V gave up 4 bases and J gave up 4 bases, with 19 bases separating them. Into CD45RA+ naive and CD45RA-negative memory subsets, the CD4+ cells were split. To note about this clone: Its target is not known.

The chain couples TRBV7-2 to TRBJ1-1; D is ambiguous. The sequencing sample was made of memory CD4+ T cells sorted from blood. The subset is: CD45RA-negative fraction. The origin of this receptor is a man aged 25-45 years in good health. CDR3 nucleotide sequence: TGTGCCAGCAGCTCGGCTGGGTCCGCCTTCCCCACTGAAGCTTTCTTT. Translation: CASSSAGSAFPTEAFF.